The 7 T cell receptor beta chains reported below all come from one sample, sequenced in a study of shared clonotypes between healthy human individuals (dated by TCRdb to the early 2020s). Library preparation used the immunoSEQ multiplex PCR assay. TCRdb mirrors the immuneACCESS table, restricted to in-frame sequences. Some clones are absent from its copies; in checked studies, under half trace to an unresolved V gene, and the reason for the others is unknown. The sample data list some 2,500,000 clones, and roughly 90% of these were observed just once. 0.37% of the sample rests with the top ten. Material: naive CD4+ T cells from PBMCs. The cell subset or site label, as the study defines it: CD45RA+ positively selected. The receptors come from a young man in good health. Some clones in this sample may be carry-over from other donors' samples.

The sample holds one count of this clone. This chain uses TRBV11-1 with TRBJ2-7, with D tentatively TRBD1 (6 bases). This CDR3 spans 15 amino acids. V gave up 4 bases and J gave up 7 bases, with 20 bases separating them. CDR1 and CDR2 (germline): SGHAT, FQDESV (reference sequence). The CDR3 loop reads CASSSPRGGNREQYF. CDR3 in DNA: TGTGCCAGCAGCTCACCCCGAGGGGGAAATCGGGAGCAGTACTTC.

This clone showed up just once. The chain couples TRBV9 to TRBJ2-1; 11 bases fit TRBD2. Germline-derived CDR1 and CDR2 are SGDLS and YYNGEE. CDR3 length equals 15 residues. J was trimmed by 8 bases and V by 4 bases; bases with no gene match: 8. The CDR3 protein is CASSPRLAGGDEQFF. CDR3 sequence (DNA): TGTGCCAGCAGCCCACGCCTAGCGGGGGGCGATGAGCAGTTCTTC.

The chain couples TRBV15 to TRBJ2-7; the match to TRBD1 covers 9 bases. The CDR3 contains 12 residues. J lost 5 bases, V lost 5 bases, and 1 base had no gene match. Looked up from germline, CDR1 is LNHNV and CDR2 is YYDKDF (reference sequence). The CDR3 region has the DNA TGTGCCACCAGCGGGACAGGGAACGAGCAGTACTTC. Its translation is CATSGTGNEQYF.

The chain carries TRBV6-1 and TRBJ1-1, with TRBD1 matching 7 bases. This CDR3 is 14 amino acids long. The germline CDR1 and CDR2 sequences are MNHNS and SASEGT. The trim removed 4 bases at V and 3 bases at J, leaving 5 bases unmatched. CDR3 DNA sequence: TGTGCCAGCAGTGGACAGGGCACCTACACTGAAGCTTTCTTT. This codes for CASSGQGTYTEAFF.

This chain connects TRBV18 to TRBJ2-7; possibly TRBD1 for D (6 bases). The V gene lost 0 bases and the J gene lost 2 bases, with 11 bases spanning the gap. Germline V gene sequence: CDR1 KGHSH, CDR2 LQKENI. CDR3 length: 15 residues. Here the CDR3 reads CASSPPGGPPYEQYF. The CDR3 DNA reads TGTGCCAGCTCACCACCTGGGGGCCCCCCCTACGAGCAGTACTTC. Complete variable domain (other parts from reference TRBV18 and TRBJ2-7): NAGVMQNPRHLVRRRGQEARLRCSPMKGHSHVYWYRQLPEEGLKFMVYLQKENIIDESGMPKERFSAEFPKEGPSILRIQQVVRGDSAAYFCASSPPGGPPYEQYFGPGTRLTVT.

The chain combines TRBV6-5 with TRBJ2-1; 10 positions match TRBD2. V lost 8 bases to trimming and J lost 13 bases; unmatched junction nucleotides: 14. The germline CDR1 and CDR2 sequences are MNHEY and SVGAGI. The CDR3 spans 14 residues. The CDR3 here is CASQPSGRAGGQFF. The CDR3 DNA sequence: TGTGCCAGCCAACCCAGCGGGAGGGCCGGGGGCCAGTTCTTC.

This chain joins TRBV2 and TRBJ2-7, with 9 positions matching TRBD1. The CDR3 is 15 residues long. Germline trimming cut 6 bases from V and 6 bases from J; bases unmatched to any gene: 12. Germline values: CDR1 SNHLY, CDR2 FYNNEI. In nucleotides, the CDR3 is TGTGCCAGCAGACACCGCGGGACAGGGTTTCCCGAGCAGTACTTC. Protein product: CASRHRGTGFPEQYF.